This TCR beta chain was sequenced in a study of cytomegalovirus exposure and HLA in healthy donors (dated by TCRdb to about 2017). With respect to the entire study: An earlier analysis of approximately 590 of the donors reported 250 to 350 Gb of sequence data and around 120 million unique TCR beta sequences from about 179 million T cells. An early release covering roughly 580 HLA-typed donors comprised approximately 290 gigabases of sequencing data and tens of millions of unique TCR sequences. The genetic ancestry cluster associated with self-reported Caucasian donors included approximately 85% of the approximately 410 genotyped donors. The study was designed to test whether signatures of past pathogen exposure could be identified by cataloging public T cell receptors. The study used immunosequencing to profile the T cell repertoires of some 600 subjects and linked those repertoires to cytomegalovirus serostatus. Besides the first cohort of 666 subjects, a separate validation cohort made up of 120 different subjects was used. High-throughput TCR immunosequencing, statistical association of individual TCRs with disease status, and machine learning were combined to predict cytomegalovirus infection status. To study patterns of TCR occurrence, a later analysis re-analyzed previously published TCR beta repertoires from 666 donors and added high-resolution HLA genotyping. Rather than using new phenotypic data, the later analysis identified candidate immune exposures from TCR beta sequences and from how often those sequences occurred across donors. An earlier analysis of 450 to 750 of the donors used high-throughput TCR beta sequencing to judge whether each TCR beta V gene segment behaved as functional or pseudogenic. Alongside the repertoire data, information on donor age, sex, ethnicity and CMV serostatus was compiled. In a later genetic analysis, genome-wide SNP genotypes for about three fifths of the 666 donors were used, and that subset was treated as a discovery cohort. All discovery cohort repertoires had been generated using a single sequencing platform. HLA typing included class I and class II loci at four-digit resolution. The number of donors typed differed by locus, with about 629-630 for A, B, C, DRB1 and DQB1, roughly 550 for DQA1, 600 to 610 for DPA1, and around 450 for DPB1. A handful of DR-DQ haplotypes were handled as single units for association and clustering because linkage in the cohort was strong. Among some 400 genotyped donors of the cohort, an average of around 250,000 unique TCR beta nucleotide sequences was sequenced per donor, of which roughly 18% were non-productive. What the research found in general, with its limitations: The only immune exposure information available for the cohort was CMV serostatus. Because counts were too low, under 20 rarely observed V segments, including chromosome 9 orphons, were left out of the earlier analysis of 500 to 750 of the donors. Correlated functional status among segregating V segments might reflect linkage disequilibrium, but an unknown experimental factor could not be ruled out. The study listed 150 to 200 TCR beta chains as associated with cytomegalovirus. A few of the identified cytomegalovirus-associated TCR beta chains were confirmed in vitro to be specific for cytomegalovirus antigens. Across donors, most TCR sequences were observed very rarely, whereas some public TCRs were present in many individuals. In a later analysis, several top co-occurrence clusters were reported to appear linked to parvovirus B19, influenza, CMV and Epstein-Barr virus. Compared with the roughly 600-donor mean, donors in an Asian-associated ancestry cluster had fewer N-insertions in productive TCRs, according to a later genetic analysis. Presence/absence analyses assumed roughly uniform sequencing depth across donors, an assumption that may not hold. The cohort was sequenced for TCR beta chains only, and without alpha or paired-chain data the features that could be detected were limited. It was suggested by the authors that the approach could potentially be generalized to other disease states and immunological phenotypes. An association between a missense DCLRE1C variant and V-gene and J-gene trimming of TCR beta chains was found in a later genetic analysis and replicated in an independent cohort. The classifier was reported to diagnose cytomegalovirus status with high specificity and sensitivity in both the original and validation cohorts. A further reported finding was that TCR beta sequences accurately predicted the HLA-A and HLA-B alleles for most subjects in the first cohort. A later analysis found that HLA-associated TCR beta chains were more clonally expanded and had lower generation probabilities than equally common non-associated chains. According to a later analysis, most CMV-associated TCR beta chains appeared to be HLA-restricted, and the HLA associations seemed to be driven largely by CMV exposure. When HLA alleles, especially DR and DQ, strongly co-occurred, attributing TCR associations to individual alleles was difficult. Because the 87-base-pair reads could not distinguish some IMGT-functional V segments, including TRBV6-2 and TRBV6-3, those segments were excluded. In a later analysis, over 15,000 TCR beta sequences were associated with specific HLA alleles at a false discovery rate of 0.05. A cluster of highly shared sequence variants was judged likely to represent a technical artifact of the sequencing pipeline. In a later analysis, the rate of TCR association differed among HLA loci, with DRB1 alleles having the most associated TCRs and HLA-C alleles having the fewest. An earlier analysis of some 560 of the donors showed that most TCR beta V segments appeared in productive rearrangements either about 87% or about 30% of the time, which broadly matched IMGT annotations. HLA typing was unavailable for some donors at each locus, so association tests used only the typed subset.

In the case of this clone: Its antigen has not been determined. Per-base quality was not reported, and no clone a single base away is much larger than it.

The library was generated by the immunoSEQ multiplex PCR assay. The multiplex PCR relied on a mix of 60 forward primers for TCR Vbeta segments and 13 reverse primers for TCR Jbeta segments. The CDR3 region of rearranged TCR beta genes was amplified from genomic DNA by a multiplex PCR assay. The Illumina HiSeq System was used to sequence the amplified TCR beta libraries as 87-base-pair reads. Regarding the original processing steps: Across the 640 or so repertoires, a later analysis counted roughly 77 million unique TCR beta chains, roughly 11 million of which were shared by at least two donors. A nearest-neighbor algorithm error-corrected the raw reads and collapsed the reads into unique sequences, merging closely related sequences to remove PCR and sequencing errors. V, D and J gene segments were assigned by aligning CDR3 sequences to IMGT reference sequences. For a sequence to be retained, at least a six-nucleotide match to both a V gene segment and a J gene segment was required. A rearrangement counted as productive if the CDR3 had no stop codons and remained in frame with V and J, and every other rearrangement counted as non-productive. CDR3 was defined according to IMGT convention as the region running from the second conserved V-encoded cysteine to the conserved J-encoded phenylalanine. The earlier analysis of about 620 of the donors excluded sequences that lacked an unambiguous match to a single V gene segment. An earlier analysis of 587 of the donors classified V segments as functional when productive rearrangements were above 56.7% and as segregating when the standard deviation between donors was above 5%. To diagnose cytomegalovirus status from the catalog of TCR beta chain sequences, a statistical classification framework was built. V and J gene assignment, in a later analysis, came from comparing TCR nucleotide sequences with IMGT/GENE-DB human TR gene sequences. A later analysis assigned CDR3 sequences and most-parsimonious VDJ recombination scenarios with the TCRdist pipeline. A later analysis defined each TCR beta chain by its CDR3 amino acid sequence plus V-gene family, and excluded reads lacking a unique V-gene family. In a later analysis, a few hundred highly shared, low-generation-probability nucleotide sequences were removed to address suspected cross-contamination and a sequencing artifact. A later analysis calculated a clonal expansion index for each public chain from normalized within-repertoire ranks of inferred template counts. In a later analysis, generation probabilities were computed with a VDJ recombination model fitted to out-of-frame rearrangements, and the resulting probabilities were checked against IGoR. Hypergeometric tests were used in a later analysis to score TCR-TCR, TCR-HLA and TCR-CMV co-occurrence, with a repertoire-size bias correction applied to the TCR pairs. In a later analysis, false discovery rates were estimated by permuting HLA or CMV assignments 20 times. In a later analysis, co-occurring TCRs were grouped with DBSCAN, and TCRdist sequence similarity was added when clustering was performed within HLA-allele-positive subsets. Repertoires with fewer than 30,000 or more than 120,000 public chains were left out of co-occurrence clustering, as were about 5 repertoires with anomalous nucleotide sharing. Here the immuneACCESS table is served through TCRdb, limited to in-frame sequences with V and J called. Missing clones are a known gap in these copies; in checked studies unresolved V genes cover under half, and the rest lacks a known reason. V and J calls and clone size are given by that table; D and trimming were obtained from the DNA. The sample table lists around 120,000 clones, around 74% of them with a count of one. The leading ten clones occupy about 29% of the sample.

From its cysteine to its phenylalanine, the CDR3 spans 15 amino acids. CDR3 DNA only is kept here, 45 bases in frame from base 1. For CDR1 and CDR2, the germline V gene lists SGHAT and FQNNGV. Relative to germline, V is missing 5 bases and J is missing 9 bases, with 13 bases of the junction outside any gene match. In total, 666 healthy bone marrow donors made up the cohort. Cohort members were all nominally healthy when sampled, although unrecorded immune exposures were likely present. The donor tested CMV seropositive, placing the donor among the roughly 300 seropositive members of the cohort. A peripheral blood sample was collected from each donor, and TCR beta sequencing was performed on peripheral blood mononuclear cells. Genomic DNA extraction from the blood cell samples was performed with the Qiagen DNeasy Blood Extraction Kit.

Rearrangement joined TRBV11-2 to TRBJ2-1, and 7 junction bases match TRBD1. The sequenced material came from PBMCs. The sequence came from a man aged 55 to 70 in good health and CMV-seropositive. The CDR3 sequence is CASSPQGPTLFEQFF. In nucleotides, the sequence is TGTGCCAGCAGCCCACAGGGGCCCACCTTATTTGAGCAGTTCTTC. When the CDR3 is completed using the reference TRBV11-2 and TRBJ2-1 genes on either side, the full variable domain is EAGVAQSPRYKIIEKRQSVAFWCNPISGHATLYWYQQILGQGPKLLIQFQNNGVVDDSQLPKDRFSAERLKGVDSTLKIQPAKLEDSAVYLCASSPQGPTLFEQFFGPGTRLTVL.